The text below deals with one TCR beta chain. What it binds is not known. This sample stems from a study of spatial heterogeneity in lung cancer. MiXCR, applied by TCRdb to the 5' RACE reads, yields one record per CDR3 protein. The sample holds tens of thousands of distinct CDR3 sequences, roughly 13% seen once. General study points: Ubiquitous expanded tumor TCRs appeared in blood more at resection than follow-up.

The ends lost 5 bases at V and 6 bases at J; junction bases unmatched: 9. Germline-derived CDR1 and CDR2 are MNHEY and SVGAGI. The CDR3 loop spans 15 amino acids. Time point defined: sample taken at primary tumor resection. Without sorting, whole RNA was sequenced from tumor, nontumor lung or frozen PBMC. Sequencing was performed on PBMCs, taken at surgery. The TCR sequence derives from a male donor with early-stage non-small cell lung cancer. The chain carries TRBV6-5 and TRBJ1-4; 7 bases map to TRBD1. CDR3 DNA sequence: TGTGCCAGCAGTACTCAAGGGGGCGCAGATGAAAAACTGTTTTTT. Encoded protein: CASSTQGGADEKLFF.